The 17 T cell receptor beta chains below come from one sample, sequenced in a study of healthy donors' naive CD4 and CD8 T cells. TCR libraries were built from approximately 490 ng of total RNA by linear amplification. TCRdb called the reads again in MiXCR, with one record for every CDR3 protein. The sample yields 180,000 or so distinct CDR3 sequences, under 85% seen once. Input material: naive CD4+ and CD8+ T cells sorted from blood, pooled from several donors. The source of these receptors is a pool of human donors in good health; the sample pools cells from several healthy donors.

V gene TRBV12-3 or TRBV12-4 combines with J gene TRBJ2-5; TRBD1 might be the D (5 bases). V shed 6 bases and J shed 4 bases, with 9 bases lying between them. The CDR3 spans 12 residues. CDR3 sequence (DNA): TGTGCCAGCAGCGCCACAGGAGAGACCCAGTACTTC. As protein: CASSATGETQYF.

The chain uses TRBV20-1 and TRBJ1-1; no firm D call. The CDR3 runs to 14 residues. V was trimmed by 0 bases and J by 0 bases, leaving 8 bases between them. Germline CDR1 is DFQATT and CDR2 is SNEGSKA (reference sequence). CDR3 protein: CSARDRRVNTEAFF. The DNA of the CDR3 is TGCAGTGCTAGAGATCGGCGGGTGAACACTGAAGCTTTCTTT.

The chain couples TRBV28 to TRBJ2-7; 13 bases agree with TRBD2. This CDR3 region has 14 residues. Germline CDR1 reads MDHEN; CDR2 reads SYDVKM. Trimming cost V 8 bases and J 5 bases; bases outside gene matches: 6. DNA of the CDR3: TGTGCCAGCTCCCTAGGACTAGCGGGAGACGAGCAGTACTTC. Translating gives CASSLGLAGDEQYF.

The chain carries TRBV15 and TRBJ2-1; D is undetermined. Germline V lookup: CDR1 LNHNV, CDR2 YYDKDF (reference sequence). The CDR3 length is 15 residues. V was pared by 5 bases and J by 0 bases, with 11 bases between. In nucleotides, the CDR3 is TGTGCCACCAGCGCAACCAGAAGCTCCTACAATGAGCAGTTCTTC. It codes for CATSATRSSYNEQFF. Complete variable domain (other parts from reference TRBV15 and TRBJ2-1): DAMVIQNPRYQVTQFGKPVTLSCSQTLNHNVMYWYQQKSSQAPKLLFHYYDKDFNNEADTPDNFQSRRPNTSFCFLDIRSPGLGDTAMYLCATSATRSSYNEQFFGPGTRLTVL.

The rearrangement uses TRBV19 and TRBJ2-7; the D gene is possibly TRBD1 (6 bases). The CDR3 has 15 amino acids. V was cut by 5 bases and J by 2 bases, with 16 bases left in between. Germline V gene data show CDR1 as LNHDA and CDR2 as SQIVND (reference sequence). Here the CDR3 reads CASSDFTGYPYEQYF. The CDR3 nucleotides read TGTGCCAGTAGTGACTTCACAGGGTACCCCTACGAGCAGTACTTC.

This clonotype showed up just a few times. The CDR3 coding sequence is TGCAGCGCGGAGGGGGATGAGCAGTTCTTC. Protein: CSAEGDEQFF. J is TRBJ2-1 and V is TRBV29-1, with D possibly called TRBD1 or TRBD2 (6 bases each). Trimming left V 7 bases short and J 8 bases short, with 9 bases between. The length of the CDR3 is 10 residues. Germline CDR1 reads SQVTM; CDR2 reads ANQGSEA.

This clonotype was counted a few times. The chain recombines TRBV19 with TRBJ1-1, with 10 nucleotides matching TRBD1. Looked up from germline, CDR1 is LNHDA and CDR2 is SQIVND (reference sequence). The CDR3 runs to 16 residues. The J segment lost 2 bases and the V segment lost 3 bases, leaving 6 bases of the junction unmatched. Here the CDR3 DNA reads TGTGCCAGTAGTATCGATAGGACAGGGGGAAACACTGAAGCTTTCTTT. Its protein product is CASSIDRTGGNTEAFF.

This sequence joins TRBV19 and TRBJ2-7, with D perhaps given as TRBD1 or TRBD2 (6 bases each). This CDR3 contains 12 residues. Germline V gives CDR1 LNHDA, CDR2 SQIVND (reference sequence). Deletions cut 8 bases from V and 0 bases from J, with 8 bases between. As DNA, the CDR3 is TGTGCCAGTCGGGGGCCCTCCTACGAGCAGTACTTC. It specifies CASRGPSYEQYF.

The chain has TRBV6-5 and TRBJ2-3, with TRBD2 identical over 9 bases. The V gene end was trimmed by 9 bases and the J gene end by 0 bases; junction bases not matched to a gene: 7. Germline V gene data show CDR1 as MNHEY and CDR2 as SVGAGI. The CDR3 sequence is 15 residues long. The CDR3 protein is CASHRTSGSTDTQYF. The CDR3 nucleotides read TGTGCCAGTCACCGTACTAGCGGGAGCACAGATACGCAGTATTTT.

The CDR3 loop is CASGRDRHNEQFF. The CDR3 nucleotides read TGTGCCAGTGGGAGGGATCGGCACAATGAGCAGTTCTTC. The rearrangement links TRBV19 to TRBJ2-1, with 7 bases that match TRBD2. J lost 5 bases, V lost 8 bases, and 6 bases had no gene match. Germline loops: CDR1 LNHDA, CDR2 SQIVND (reference sequence). The CDR3 is 13 amino acids.

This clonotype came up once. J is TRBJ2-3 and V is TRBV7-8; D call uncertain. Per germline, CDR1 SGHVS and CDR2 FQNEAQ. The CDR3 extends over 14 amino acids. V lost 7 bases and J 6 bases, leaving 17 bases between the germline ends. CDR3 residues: CASTTYRAQDTQYF. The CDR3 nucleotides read TGTGCCAGCACCACGTATAGGGCCCAGGATACGCAGTATTTT.

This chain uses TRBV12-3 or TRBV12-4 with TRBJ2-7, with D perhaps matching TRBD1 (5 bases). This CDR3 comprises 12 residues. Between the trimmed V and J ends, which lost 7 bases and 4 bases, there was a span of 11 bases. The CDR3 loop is CASNRGTYEQYF. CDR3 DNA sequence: TGTGCCAGCAATAGGGGAACTTACGAGCAGTACTTC.

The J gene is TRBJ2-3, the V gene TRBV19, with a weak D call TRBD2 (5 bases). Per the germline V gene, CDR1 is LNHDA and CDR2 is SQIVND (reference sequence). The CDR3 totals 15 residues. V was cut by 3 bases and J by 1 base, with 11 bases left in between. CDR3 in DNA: TGTGCCAGTAGTATCGGAGGCGGCCGCACAGATACGCAGTATTTT. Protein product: CASSIGGGRTDTQYF. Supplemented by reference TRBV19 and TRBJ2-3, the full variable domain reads DGGITQSPKYLFRKEGQNVTLSCEQNLNHDAMYWYRQDPGQGLRLIYYSQIVNDFQKGDIAEGYSVSREKKESFPLTVTSAQKNPTAFYLCASSIGGGRTDTQYFGPGTRLTVL.

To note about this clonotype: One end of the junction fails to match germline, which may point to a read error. The CDR3 region has the DNA TGTGCCAGCAGCTCCGGACTAGCGGGAGGAATAGATACGCAGTATTTT. Translating it yields CASSSGLAGGIDTQYF. This sequence joins TRBV5-1 and TRBJ2-3; 14 bases match TRBD2. From germline, CDR1 is SGHRS and CDR2 YFSETQ. CDR3 size: 16 residues.

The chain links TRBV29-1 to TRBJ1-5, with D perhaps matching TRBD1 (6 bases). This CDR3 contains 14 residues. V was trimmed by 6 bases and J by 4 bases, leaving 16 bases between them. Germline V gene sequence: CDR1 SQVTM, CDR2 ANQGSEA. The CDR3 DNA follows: TGCAGCGTCCAGGTGGGGGACACTAATCAGCCCCAGCATTTT. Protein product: CSVQVGDTNQPQHF.

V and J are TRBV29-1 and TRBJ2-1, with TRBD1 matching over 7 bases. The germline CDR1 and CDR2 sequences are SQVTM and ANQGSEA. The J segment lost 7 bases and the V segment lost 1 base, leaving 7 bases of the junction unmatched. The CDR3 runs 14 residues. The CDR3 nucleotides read TGCAGCGTTGAAGGCTCCAGCAGGGGGAATGAGCAGTTCTTC. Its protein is CSVEGSSRGNEQFF.

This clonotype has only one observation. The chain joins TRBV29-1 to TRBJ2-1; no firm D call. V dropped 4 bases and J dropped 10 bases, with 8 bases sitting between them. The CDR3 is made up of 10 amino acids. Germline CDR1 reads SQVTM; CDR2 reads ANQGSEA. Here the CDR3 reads CSVGGQEQFF. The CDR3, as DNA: TGCAGCGTTGGCGGTCAAGAGCAGTTCTTC.